Given below is one T cell receptor beta chain in context. The ends lost 5 bases at V and 0 bases at J; junction bases unmatched: 8. CDR3 size: 16 residues. Germline loops: CDR1 LGHDT, CDR2 YNNKEL (reference sequence). The source of the sample is a study of blood T cell repertoires in COVID-19. Overall study context: Acute and convalescent COVID-19 specimens originated in the United States, Italy and Spain. From T cells, B-cell-depleted T cells, or PBMCs came the material, which was cDNA or gDNA.

Per the authors' pipeline: Nucleated cell number was recorded as an estimate derived from reference gene primer amplification. Clones were read by immunoSEQ multiplex PCR, and TCRdb kept only the in-frame ones, dropping some. Clone size and the V and J calls come from that table; the DNA yielded D and trimming. The data show about 190,000 clones, with approximately 91% seen just once and 1.1% held by the top ten. The TCR sequence derives from a man aged 25-45 years with acute or convalescent COVID-19. Sequences were obtained from peripheral blood. V usage is TRBV3-1 (or the pseudogene TRBV3-2) and J usage is TRBJ1-1, with 8 positions matching TRBD1. As DNA, the CDR3 is TGTGCCAGCAGCGGACAGGGTTTTATTATGAACACTGAAGCTTTCTTT. Its protein product is CASSGQGFIMNTEAFF.